This T cell receptor beta chain stems from a study of cytomegalovirus exposure and HLA in healthy donors. The PCR contained 60 Vbeta and 13 Jbeta primers. Produced via immunoSEQ multiplex PCR; TCRdb's table is partial and in-frame only. Among around 200,000 clones listed, around 80% were seen once. On this clone: The junction departs from the called germline gene at one end, perhaps through a read error.

CDR1 is SEHNR, CDR2 FQNEAQ, per germline (reference sequence). The CDR3 is 14 amino acids. The clonotype originates from a woman aged 60-75 years in good health and CMV-seropositive. J is TRBJ1-2 and V is TRBV7-9, with TRBD1 matching 8 bases. Sequencing was carried out using PBMCs. CDR3 in DNA: TGTTCCAGCAGCTTACGGGACAGGATCTATGGCTACACCTTC. It translates to CSSSLRDRIYGYTF.